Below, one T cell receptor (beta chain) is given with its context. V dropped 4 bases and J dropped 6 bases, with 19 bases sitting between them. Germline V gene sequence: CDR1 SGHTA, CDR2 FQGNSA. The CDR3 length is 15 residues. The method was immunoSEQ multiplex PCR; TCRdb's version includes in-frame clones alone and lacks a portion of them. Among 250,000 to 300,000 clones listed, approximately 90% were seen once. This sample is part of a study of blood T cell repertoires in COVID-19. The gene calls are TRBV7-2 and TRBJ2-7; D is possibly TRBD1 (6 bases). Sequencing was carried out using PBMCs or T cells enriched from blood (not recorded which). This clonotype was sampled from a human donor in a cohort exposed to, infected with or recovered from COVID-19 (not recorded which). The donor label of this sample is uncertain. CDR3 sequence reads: CASSYQQGLIVEQYF. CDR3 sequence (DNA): TGTGCCAGCAGCTATCAACAGGGTTTGATCGTCGAGCAGTACTTC.